The rows below give T cell receptor beta chains drawn from one sample of a study of spatial heterogeneity in lung cancer. Using its own MiXCR run on the 5' RACE reads, TCRdb lists one record per CDR3 protein. The data contain about 27,000 distinct CDR3 sequences, roughly 5.7% of them singletons. The sample consisted of PBMCs, taken at follow-up. The receptors were gathered from a female donor with early-stage non-small cell lung cancer. The CDR3 runs from the conserved cysteine through the conserved F or W. The D gene is left open where the match is weak. Rows may omit the clone size; those that give it use once, few, many or a size class.

.,many,TRBJ2-3,TRBV2,TGTGCCAGCGTCAGAGATCTGGCAGATACGCAGTATTTT,CASVRDLADTQYF
TRBD1,many,TRBJ2-7,TRBV18,TGTGCCAGCTCACCACTCGGACAGGGTTTCGAGCAGTACTTC,CASSPLGQGFEQYF
.,many,TRBJ2-7,TRBV5-5,TGTGCCTCCATGTCCGGTTGGGAGCAGTACTTC,CASMSGWEQYF
TRBD1,few,TRBJ1-2,TRBV7-3,TGTGCCAGCAGCCAAGGGGGCGCAAGTGGCTACACCTTC,CASSQGGASGYTF
TRBD2,many,TRBJ2-3,TRBV15,TGTGCCACCAGCAAAGGACTAGCGGGAGGCACAGATACGCAGTATTTT,CATSKGLAGGTDTQYF
.,many,TRBJ2-5,TRBV27,TGTGCCAGCAGTTTAAGAGGGGAAGAGACCCAGTACTTC,CASSLRGEETQYF
TRBD1,few,TRBJ1-2,TRBV2,TGTGCCAGCAGTGACCGGGACAGGGTATATGGCTACACCTTC,CASSDRDRVYGYTF
.,many,TRBJ2-1,TRBV27,TGTGCCAGCAGTTTAAGCGCCAACTACAATGAGCAGTTCTTC,CASSLSANYNEQFF
TRBD2,many,TRBJ2-5,TRBV5-1,TGCGCCAGCAGCCCGAGCGGGGGGGCCGGGGAGACCCAGTACTTC,CASSPSGGAGETQYF
.,many,TRBJ1-1,TRBV20-1,TGCAGTGCTAGAGACCTGGGCACTGAAGCTTTCTTT,CSARDLGTEAFF
.,many,TRBJ2-7,TRBV3-1,TGTGCCAGCAGCCAAGATACGCCACGTCTCAACTACGAGCAGTACTTC,CASSQDTPRLNYEQYF
.,many,TRBJ1-5,TRBV5-5,TGTGCCAGCAGCTTGGTTGATCAGCCCCAGCATTTT,CASSLVDQPQHF
.,many,TRBJ2-1,TRBV9,TGTGCCAGCAGCGTAGGAACCGGGAGAAGTGGCGATGAGCAGTTCTTC,CASSVGTGRSGDEQFF
.,.,TRBJ2-7,TRBV5-6,TGTGCCAGCAGCCTGGTTTCGGCACACGAGCAGTACTTC,CASSLVSAHEQYF
.,many,TRBJ2-5,TRBV5-4,TGTGCCAGCGGTAGGACCAAAGAGACCCAGTACTTC,CASGRTKETQYF
.,many,TRBJ2-2,TRBV5-1,TGCGCCAGCAGCTTGTCGGGTAAAGACACCGGGGAGCTGTTTTTT,CASSLSGKDTGELFF
.,many,TRBJ2-3,TRBV28,TGTGCCAGCAGTTCTCCCGCAGATACGCAGTATTTT,CASSSPADTQYF
.,many,TRBJ2-7,TRBV5-1,TGCGCCAGCAGCTTAATAACCAGGGATGGCGAGCAGTACTTC,CASSLITRDGEQYF
.,.,TRBJ1-1,TRBV20-1,TGCAGTGCTAGATCCCTCTTTGTGGGGGAGAACACTGAAGCTTTCTTT,CSARSLFVGENTEAFF
.,.,TRBJ2-3,TRBV14,TGTGCCAGCAGCCTACTGGGTACGCAGTATTTT,CASSLLGTQYF
.,many,TRBJ1-1,TRBV10-3,TGCGCGACAGATAATACAGGGTCGAACACTGAAGCTTTCTTT,CATDNTGSNTEAFF
.,many,TRBJ1-1,TRBV7-9,TGTGCCAGCAGCTTAGCTAGGGTCGGCACTGAAGCTTTCTTT,CASSLARVGTEAFF
TRBD2,medium-sized,TRBJ2-1,TRBV11-1,TGTGCCAGCAGCCCGGGACTAGCGGGAGGTCAGGAGCAGTTCTTC,CASSPGLAGGQEQFF
TRBD2,many,TRBJ2-1,TRBV7-6,TGTGCCAGCAGCCCACTAGCGGGCTCCTACAATGAGCAGTTCTTC,CASSPLAGSYNEQFF
TRBD2,few,TRBJ2-3,TRBV2,TGTGCCAGCAGTGGTCTATCGGCGGGAGGAAAGTATTTT,CASSGLSAGGKYF
.,many,TRBJ1-2,TRBV3-2,TGTGCCAGCACCCGGGACAGGGCTTTTGATGGCTACACCTTC,CASTRDRAFDGYTF
.,many,TRBJ2-7,TRBV7-2,TGTGCCAGCAGCCTTGGAGGGGGACCAAGGCAGTACTTC,CASSLGGGPRQYF
.,many,TRBJ1-5,TRBV6-1,TGTGCCAGCAGTGAAAGGGAGGGGCAGCCCCAGCATTTT,CASSEREGQPQHF
TRBD2,many,TRBJ2-1,TRBV2,TGTGCCAGCAGTAGCGGGGGGGCTGCCCATGAGCAGTTCTTC,CASSSGGAAHEQFF
.,many,TRBJ2-3,TRBV5-1,TGCGCCAGCAGTCGTACAGGGACCACAGATACGCAGTATTTT,CASSRTGTTDTQYF
.,many,TRBJ2-1,TRBV7-2,TGTGCCAGCAGCTTAGGACAGGCCCACGGCAATGAGCAGTTCTTC,CASSLGQAHGNEQFF
.,many,TRBJ1-1,TRBV7-8,TGTGCCAGCAGCTTAAGATTCGACGGAAACACTGAAGCTTTCTTT,CASSLRFDGNTEAFF
.,many,TRBJ1-2,TRBV12-3/TRBV12-4,TGTGCCAGCAGTTTAGATGAACAGGCCTATGGCTACACCTTC,CASSLDEQAYGYTF
TRBD1,many,TRBJ2-7,TRBV12-3/TRBV12-4,TGTGCCAGCAGTCTTGGAACAGGGGGCAAAGCGGGCGAGCAGTACTTC,CASSLGTGGKAGEQYF
TRBD1,many,TRBJ1-2,TRBV20-1,TGCAGTGCCCCAGGGGGCGGAAATGGCTACACCTTC,CSAPGGGNGYTF
TRBD1,many,TRBJ2-1,TRBV5-4,TGTGCCAGCAGCTTAGACAGGGAAACTGAGCAGTTCTTC,CASSLDRETEQFF
.,many,TRBJ1-1,TRBV7-2,TGTGCCAGCAGCTTAGCCCCCCTGAGGGACACTGAAGCTTTCTTT,CASSLAPLRDTEAFF
.,many,TRBJ2-3,TRBV11-1,TGTGCCAGCAGCGACCGGACAGATACGCAGTATTTT,CASSDRTDTQYF
.,.,TRBJ2-1,TRBV7-2,TGTGCCAGCAGCCCCCAGTTGGCTGAGCAGTTCTTC,CASSPQLAEQFF
.,many,TRBJ2-3,TRBV29-1,TGCAGCGTTGCGTGGACCCCCCCAGATACGCAGTATTTT,CSVAWTPPDTQYF
.,many,TRBJ1-3,TRBV6-2/TRBV6-3,TGTGCCAGCACCGACGGGGGAAATGGAAACACCATATATTTT,CASTDGGNGNTIYF
.,many,TRBJ2-3,TRBV2,TGTGCCAGCAGTGCAATGGGCACAGATACGCAGTATTTT,CASSAMGTDTQYF
TRBD1,.,TRBJ1-1,TRBV11-2,TGTGCCAGCAGCTTAGTAACAGGGGGCACTGAAGCTTTCTTT,CASSLVTGGTEAFF
.,.,TRBJ2-3,TRBV24-1,TGTGCCACCAGTGACCGCGACTCAGATACGCAGTATTTT,CATSDRDSDTQYF
TRBD2,many,TRBJ2-3,TRBV5-1,TGCGCCAGCAGCGTTAGCGGGGCCTCCACAGATACGCAGTATTTT,CASSVSGASTDTQYF
TRBD2,many,TRBJ2-2,TRBV4-2,TGTGCCAGCAGCCAAGATCTAAGCGGGGGAGGTACCGGGGAGCTGTTTTTT,CASSQDLSGGGTGELFF